The subject of this entry is one TCR beta chain. As yet, its antigen is unknown. This entry is derived from a study of shared clonotypes between healthy human individuals. Findings of the study overall: Among non-shared clonotypes, generation probabilities were lower than among those shared by all four donors. Sampling used blood alone; tissue repertoires probably differ.

The assay was carried out at the deep level. Profiling relied on immunoSEQ multiplex PCR, and the TCRdb table lists in-frame clones only, not all of them. Of fewer than 1 million clones listed, about 97% are singletons. V gave up 2 bases and J gave up 4 bases, with 15 bases separating them. Germline V gives CDR1 SGHDT, CDR2 YYEEEE. This CDR3 contains 15 residues. CD45RO-negative, CCR7-positively selected cells formed the naive CD8 fraction, excluding terminally differentiated effector memory CD45RA+ cells. This chain links TRBV5-6 with TRBJ1-1; D is possibly TRBD1 (5 bases). This clonotype was sampled from a man aged 25-45 years in good health. What was sequenced was naive CD8+ T cells sorted from blood. The CDR3 bases are TGTGCCAGCAGCTTCCCAATATTGGGGGGCACTGAAGCTTTCTTT. It codes for CASSFPILGGTEAFF.